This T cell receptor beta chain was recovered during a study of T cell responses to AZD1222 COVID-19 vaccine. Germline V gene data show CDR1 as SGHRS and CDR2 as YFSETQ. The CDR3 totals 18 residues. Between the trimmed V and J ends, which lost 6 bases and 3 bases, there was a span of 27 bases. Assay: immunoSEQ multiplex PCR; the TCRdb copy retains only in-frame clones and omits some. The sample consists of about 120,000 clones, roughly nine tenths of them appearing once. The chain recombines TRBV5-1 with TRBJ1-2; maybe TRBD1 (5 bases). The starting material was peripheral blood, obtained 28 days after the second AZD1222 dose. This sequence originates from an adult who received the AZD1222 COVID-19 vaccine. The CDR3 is CASKGSGQGLFFDYGYTF. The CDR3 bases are TGCGCCAGCAAGGGCAGTGGTCAGGGACTTTTTTTTGACTATGGCTACACCTTC.